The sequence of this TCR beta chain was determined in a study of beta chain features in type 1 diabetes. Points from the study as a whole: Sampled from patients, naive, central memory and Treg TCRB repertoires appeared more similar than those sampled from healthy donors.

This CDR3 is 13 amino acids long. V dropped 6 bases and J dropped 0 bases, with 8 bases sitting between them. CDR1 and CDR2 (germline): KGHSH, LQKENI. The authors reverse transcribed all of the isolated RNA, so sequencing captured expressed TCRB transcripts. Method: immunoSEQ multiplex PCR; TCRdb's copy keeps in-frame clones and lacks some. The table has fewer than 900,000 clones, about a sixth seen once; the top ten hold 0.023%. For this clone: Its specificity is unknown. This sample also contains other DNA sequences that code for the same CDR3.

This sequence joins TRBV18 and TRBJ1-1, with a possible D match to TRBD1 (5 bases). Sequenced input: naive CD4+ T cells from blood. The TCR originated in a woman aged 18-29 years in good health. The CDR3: CASSTDLNTEAFF. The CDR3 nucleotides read TGTGCCAGCTCGACAGATTTGAACACTGAAGCTTTCTTT.